This TCR beta chain was observed in a study of cytomegalovirus exposure and HLA in healthy donors. Study details: Inside one of the first data releases sat around 77 million unique TCRs taken from HLA-typed donors. Study outcomes and limitations: Later analysis demonstrated an association between a missense DCLRE1C variant and TCR beta V- and J-gene trimming. In a later analysis, at a false discovery rate of 0.05, approximately 16,000 TCR beta sequences matched HLA alleles.

A remark on this clone: Its specificity is not known.

CDR3 size: 15 residues. The germline gives CDR1 MNHNS, CDR2 SASEGT. J gave up 7 bases and V 6 bases, and 12 bases lay outside the gene matches. Researchers ran the PCR with 60 Vbeta and 13 Jbeta primers. Assay used: immunoSEQ multiplex PCR; TCRdb lists only in-frame clones, some missing. Of about 170,000 clones listed, 85% are singletons. The TCR comes from a man aged 25 to 40 in good health and CMV-seropositive. The genes are TRBV6-1 and TRBJ1-5; 7 nucleotides match TRBD1. Source material: PBMCs. The CDR3 coding sequence is TGTGCCAGCAGAAAACAGGGGTCTCTGAGGCAGCCCCAGCATTTT. Protein sequence: CASRKQGSLRQPQHF.